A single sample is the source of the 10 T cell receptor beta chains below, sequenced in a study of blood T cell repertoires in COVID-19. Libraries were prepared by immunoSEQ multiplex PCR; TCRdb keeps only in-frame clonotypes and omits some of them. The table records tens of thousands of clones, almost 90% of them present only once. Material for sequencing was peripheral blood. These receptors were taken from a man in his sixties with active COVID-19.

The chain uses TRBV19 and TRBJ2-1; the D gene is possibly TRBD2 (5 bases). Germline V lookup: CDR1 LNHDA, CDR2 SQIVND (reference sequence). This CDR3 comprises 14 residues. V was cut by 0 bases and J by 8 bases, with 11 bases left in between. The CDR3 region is CASSIDPASYEQFF. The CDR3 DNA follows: TGTGCCAGTAGTATAGATCCGGCTAGCTATGAGCAGTTCTTC.

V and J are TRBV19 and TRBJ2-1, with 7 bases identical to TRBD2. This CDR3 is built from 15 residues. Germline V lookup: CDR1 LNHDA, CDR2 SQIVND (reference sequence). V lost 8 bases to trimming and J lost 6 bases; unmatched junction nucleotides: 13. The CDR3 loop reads CASVFGGSRGNEQFF. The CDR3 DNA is TGTGCCAGTGTTTTTGGCGGGAGCCGGGGCAATGAGCAGTTCTTC. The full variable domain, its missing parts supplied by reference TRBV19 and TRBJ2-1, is DGGITQSPKYLFRKEGQNVTLSCEQNLNHDAMYWYRQDPGQGLRLIYYSQIVNDFQKGDIAEGYSVSREKKESFPLTVTSAQKNPTAFYLCASVFGGSRGNEQFFGPGTRLTVL.

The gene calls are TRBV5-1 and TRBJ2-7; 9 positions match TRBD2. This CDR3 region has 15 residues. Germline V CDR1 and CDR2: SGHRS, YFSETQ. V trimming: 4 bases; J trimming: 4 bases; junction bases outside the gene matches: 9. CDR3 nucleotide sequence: TGCGCCAGCAGCAGCCATTTGGCGGGAGGGTACGAGCAGTACTTC. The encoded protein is CASSSHLAGGYEQYF.

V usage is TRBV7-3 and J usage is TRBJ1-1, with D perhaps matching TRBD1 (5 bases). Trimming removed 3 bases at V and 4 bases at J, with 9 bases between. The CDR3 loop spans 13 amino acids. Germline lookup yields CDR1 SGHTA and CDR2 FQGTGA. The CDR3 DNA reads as TGTGCCAGCAGCTTTGCAGGGCTCACTGAAGCTTTCTTT. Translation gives CASSFAGLTEAFF.

Here the CDR3 reads CAISEASGRINPETQYF. The DNA of the CDR3 is TGTGCCATCAGTGAGGCTAGCGGGAGAATAAACCCAGAGACCCAGTACTTC. J is TRBJ2-5 and V is TRBV10-3, with 10 bases identical to TRBD2. The CDR3 contains 17 residues. V shed 2 bases, J shed 4 bases, and the junction held 10 bases outside the gene matches. Germline-derived CDR1 and CDR2 are ENHRY and SYGVKD.

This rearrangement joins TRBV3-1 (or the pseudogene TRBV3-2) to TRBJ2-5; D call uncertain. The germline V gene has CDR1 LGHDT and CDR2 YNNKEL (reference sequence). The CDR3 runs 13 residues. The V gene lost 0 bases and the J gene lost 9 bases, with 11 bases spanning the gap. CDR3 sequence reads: CASSQDWSRAQYF. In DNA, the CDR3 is TGTGCCAGCAGCCAAGATTGGTCTCGGGCCCAGTACTTC.

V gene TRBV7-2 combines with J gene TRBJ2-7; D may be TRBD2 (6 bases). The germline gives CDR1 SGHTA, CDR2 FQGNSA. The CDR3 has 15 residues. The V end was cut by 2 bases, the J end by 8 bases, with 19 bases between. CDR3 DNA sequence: TGTGCCAGCAGCTTACTGGTTGGCGGGACTGTAAAGCAGTACTTC. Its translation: CASSLLVGGTVKQYF.

CDR3 DNA: TGTGCCAGCAGTGACTCGAACAGGATCGCAGGCTACACCTTC. Translated, it gives CASSDSNRIAGYTF. V gene TRBV6-4 combines with J gene TRBJ1-2; D may be TRBD1 (5 bases). The CDR3 sequence is 14 residues long. Trimming took 0 bases from V and 8 from J, leaving 13 bases between them. Germline V lookup: CDR1 MRHNA, CDR2 SNTAGT.

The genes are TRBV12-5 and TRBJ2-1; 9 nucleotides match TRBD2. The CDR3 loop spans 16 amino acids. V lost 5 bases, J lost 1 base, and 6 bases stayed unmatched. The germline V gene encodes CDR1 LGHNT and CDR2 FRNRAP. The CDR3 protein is CASGLAGTWSYNEQFF. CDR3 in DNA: TGTGCTAGTGGTCTAGCGGGAACCTGGTCCTACAATGAGCAGTTCTTC.

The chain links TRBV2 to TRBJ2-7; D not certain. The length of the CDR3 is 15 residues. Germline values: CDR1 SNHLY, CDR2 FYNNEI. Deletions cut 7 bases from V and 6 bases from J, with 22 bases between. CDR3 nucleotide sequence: TGTGCCAGCACCCCAATTCCACGCACGTCGGGCGAGCAGTACTTC. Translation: CASTPIPRTSGEQYF.